A single TCR beta chain is shown here with its context. This entry is derived from a study of OX40 agonist ivuxolimab in advanced cancers. Repertoires were generated with immunoSEQ multiplex PCR, while TCRdb's copy carries only in-frame clones and drops some. The table shows more than 80,000 clones, with 85% to 95% occurring only once. Trimming removed 0 bases from V and 5 bases from J, with 9 bases in between. The CDR3 runs 13 residues. Looked up from germline, CDR1 is SGHKS and CDR2 is YYEKEE (reference sequence). The sequencing here drew on CD4+ or CD8+ T cells sorted from blood, taken in a trial of the OX40 agonist ivuxolimab. J is TRBJ2-7 and V is TRBV5-5; D not resolved. The source is an adult with an advanced solid tumor such as melanoma, head and neck, liver or kidney cancer. CDR3 sequence reads: CASSLGRSNEQYF. The CDR3 nucleotides read TGTGCCAGCAGCTTGGGACGATCAAACGAGCAGTACTTC.